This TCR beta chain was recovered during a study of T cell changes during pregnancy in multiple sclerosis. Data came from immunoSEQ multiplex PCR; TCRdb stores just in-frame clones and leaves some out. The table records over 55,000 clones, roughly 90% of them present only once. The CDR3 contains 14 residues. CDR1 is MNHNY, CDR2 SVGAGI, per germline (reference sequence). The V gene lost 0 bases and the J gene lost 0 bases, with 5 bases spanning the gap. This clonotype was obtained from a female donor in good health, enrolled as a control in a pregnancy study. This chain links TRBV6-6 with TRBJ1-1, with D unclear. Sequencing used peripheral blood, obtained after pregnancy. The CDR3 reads CASSYSTLNTEAFF. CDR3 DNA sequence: TGTGCCAGCAGTTACTCAACACTGAACACTGAAGCTTTCTTT.